This T cell receptor (beta chain) was captured by sequencing in a study of neurological immune-mediated disorders. cDNA synthesis was performed by 5'RACE with 10-nucleotide random UMIs. TCRdb used MiXCR to reprocess the 5' RACE reads, holding one entry per CDR3 protein. The table includes over 55,000 distinct CDR3 sequences, about 10% detected once. The time point denotes: longitudinal time-point 1 (baseline). This clonotype was found many times. The CDR3 consists of 13 residues. V was cut by 10 bases and J by 0 bases, with 12 bases left in between. The sequencing sample was made of PBMCs. This chain connects TRBV12-3 or TRBV12-4 to TRBJ1-2; unclear D gene. The receptor comes from a male donor with HTLV-1-associated myelopathy (HAM/TSP). The chain's CDR3 is CAISPGSNYGYTF. The CDR3 DNA sequence: TGTGCCATCTCTCCCGGATCTAACTATGGCTACACCTTC.